These T cell receptor beta chains were read from a single sample in a study of molecular identifiers for immune sequencing clone quantification. TCRdb re-called the PCR reads with MiXCR, one entry per CDR3 protein. The sample has around 89,000 distinct CDR3 sequences, under 20% seen once; the top ten hold around 0.8%. The specimen was naive CD8+ T cells from blood, with Jurkat cell RNA spiked in. Source of these receptors: a human donor in good health. Some libraries in this study had Jurkat cell RNA spiked in. Each CDR3 is given with its conserved first and last residue. Fields, in order: J gene, D gene, V gene, clone size, CDR3 DNA, CDR3 protein. D genes are given only for firm matches. For some rows the clone size is stated as once, few or many, or as a class when expanded; others skip it.

J: TRBJ1-2; D: .; V: TRBV2; size: many; DNA: TGTGCCAACCACCGGGGCTATGGCTACACCTTC; CDR3: CANHRGYGYTF
J: TRBJ2-7; D: .; V: TRBV7-9; size: many; DNA: TGTGCCAGCAGCTTTTCGATATCGGGACAAACCTACGAGCAGTACTTC; CDR3: CASSFSISGQTYEQYF
J: TRBJ2-7; D: .; V: TRBV27; size: many; DNA: TGTGCCAGCAGAAACCTGGAGGGTACCTACGAGCAGTACTTC; CDR3: CASRNLEGTYEQYF
J: TRBJ1-5; D: .; V: TRBV20-1; size: few; DNA: TGCAGTGCTAGAGAGTCCTACAGTTATAGCAATCAGCCCCAGCATTTT; CDR3: CSARESYSYSNQPQHF
J: TRBJ2-5; D: TRBD2; V: TRBV28; size: many; DNA: TGTGCCAGCAGTCCAACCGGGACTAATGGAGAGACCCAGTACTTC; CDR3: CASSPTGTNGETQYF
J: TRBJ1-2; D: .; V: TRBV7-9; size: many; DNA: TGTGCCAGCAGCTTAGCGCTCGACAGCTCCTATGGCTACACCTTC; CDR3: CASSLALDSSYGYTF
J: TRBJ2-7; D: TRBD2; V: TRBV6-2/TRBV6-3; size: .; DNA: TGTGCCAGCAGTTACTCGATGTCTCGCGGGGGCTCCTACGAGCAGTACTTC; CDR3: CASSYSMSRGGSYEQYF
J: TRBJ2-7; D: .; V: TRBV27; size: many; DNA: TGTGCCAGCAGTAGTCAGGGCAGCAGCTACGAGCAGTACTTC; CDR3: CASSSQGSSYEQYF
J: TRBJ2-3; D: .; V: TRBV6-1; size: many; DNA: TGTGCCAGCAGTGTAGGACGGTTTAGCACAGATACGCAGTATTTT; CDR3: CASSVGRFSTDTQYF
J: TRBJ2-3; D: TRBD2; V: TRBV6-5; size: many; DNA: TGTGCCAGCAGTTATGGCTTGAGTAGCGGGAGAGCAGATACGCAGTATTTT; CDR3: CASSYGLSSGRADTQYF
J: TRBJ1-3; D: .; V: TRBV27; size: many; DNA: TGTGCCAGCAGTTTATGGGGGCCAGGGACAAGCTCTGGAAACACCATATATTTT; CDR3: CASSLWGPGTSSGNTIYF
J: TRBJ2-3; D: .; V: TRBV16; size: many; DNA: TGTGCCAGCAGCCAATCGGCGGTCCGGGTCGTGCAGTATTTT; CDR3: CASSQSAVRVVQYF
J: TRBJ2-3; D: .; V: TRBV11-2; size: many; DNA: TGTGCCAGCAGCTTCGGCACAGATACGCAGTATTTT; CDR3: CASSFGTDTQYF
J: TRBJ1-2; D: .; V: TRBV12-3/TRBV12-4; size: many; DNA: TGTGCCAGCAGTCCCAAGGTCAGCGCGGACACAAATTCTAACTATGGCTACACCTTC; CDR3: CASSPKVSADTNSNYGYTF
J: TRBJ2-5; D: TRBD1; V: TRBV6-5; size: many; DNA: TGTGCCAGCAGTCACGGGACAGCGTACCAAGAGACCCAGTACTTC; CDR3: CASSHGTAYQETQYF
J: TRBJ1-2; D: .; V: TRBV12-3/TRBV12-4; size: few; DNA: TGTGCCAGCAGTGGTTCCCCACCCGGCTACACCTTC; CDR3: CASSGSPPGYTF
J: TRBJ2-1; D: .; V: TRBV6-2/TRBV6-3; size: many; DNA: TGTGCCAGCAGTGGGGACTTATACTGGGGTGAGCAGTTCTTC; CDR3: CASSGDLYWGEQFF
J: TRBJ1-1; D: TRBD1; V: TRBV4-3; size: many; DNA: TGCGCCAGCAACACAGGGGACACTGAAGCTTTCTTT; CDR3: CASNTGDTEAFF
J: TRBJ2-1; D: TRBD2; V: TRBV27; size: many; DNA: TGTGCCAGCAGTTCGTTACTAGCGGGGGGGCTGGATGAGCAGTTCTTC; CDR3: CASSSLLAGGLDEQFF
J: TRBJ2-7; D: .; V: TRBV20-1; size: many; DNA: TGCAGTGCTAGTAGCGGCAGGAGAGCCTACGAGCAGTACTTC; CDR3: CSASSGRRAYEQYF
J: TRBJ2-1; D: .; V: TRBV7-2; size: many; DNA: TGTGCCAGCAGCTTAGCGGGGAGCTCCTACAATGAGCAGTTCTTC; CDR3: CASSLAGSSYNEQFF
J: TRBJ2-1; D: TRBD2; V: TRBV7-6; size: many; DNA: TGTGCCAGCAGCCCGGCGTGGGCTAGCGGGGGTTATGAGCAGTTCTTC; CDR3: CASSPAWASGGYEQFF
J: TRBJ2-1; D: .; V: TRBV19; size: many; DNA: TGTGCCAGTAGCAATGGGTTTTACCATGAGCAGTTCTTC; CDR3: CASSNGFYHEQFF
J: TRBJ2-7; D: .; V: TRBV7-9; size: many; DNA: TGTGCCAGCAGGGGACCCCGGGGCGAGCAGTACTTC; CDR3: CASRGPRGEQYF
J: TRBJ1-1; D: .; V: TRBV29-1; size: many; DNA: TGCAGCGTTGAAGGGACATCCGGTGAAGCTTTCTTT; CDR3: CSVEGTSGEAFF
J: TRBJ2-7; D: .; V: TRBV4-3; size: many; DNA: TGCGCCAGCAGCCAAGATAGGATTATTACGGGCGCAGGGCCCTACGAGCAGTACTTC; CDR3: CASSQDRIITGAGPYEQYF
J: TRBJ1-1; D: .; V: TRBV5-1; size: .; DNA: TGCGCCAGCAGCTCGGAGGGGGCTGAAGCTTTCTTT; CDR3: CASSSEGAEAFF
J: TRBJ1-2; D: .; V: TRBV6-2/TRBV6-3; size: many; DNA: TGTGCCAGCAGTTATGGAGGGATTTATGGCTACACCTTC; CDR3: CASSYGGIYGYTF
J: TRBJ2-5; D: .; V: TRBV7-9; size: many; DNA: TGTGCCAGCAGCTTCCAAGAGACCCAGTACTTC; CDR3: CASSFQETQYF